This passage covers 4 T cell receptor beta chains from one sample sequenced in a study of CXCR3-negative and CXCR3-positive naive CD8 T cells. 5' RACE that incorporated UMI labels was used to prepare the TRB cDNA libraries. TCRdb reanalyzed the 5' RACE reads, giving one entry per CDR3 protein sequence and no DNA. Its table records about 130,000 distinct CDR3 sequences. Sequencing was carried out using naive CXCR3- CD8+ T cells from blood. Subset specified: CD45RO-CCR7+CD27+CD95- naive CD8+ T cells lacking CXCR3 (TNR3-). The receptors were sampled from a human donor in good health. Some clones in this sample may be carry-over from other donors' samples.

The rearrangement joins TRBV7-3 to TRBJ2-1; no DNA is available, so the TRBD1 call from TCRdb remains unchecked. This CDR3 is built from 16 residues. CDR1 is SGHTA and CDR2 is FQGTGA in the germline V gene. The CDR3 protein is CASSSPDSPTYNEQFF.

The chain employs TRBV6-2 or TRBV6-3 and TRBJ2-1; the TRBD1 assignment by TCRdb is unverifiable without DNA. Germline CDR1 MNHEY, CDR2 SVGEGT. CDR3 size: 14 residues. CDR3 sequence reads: CASSYGGAYNEQFF.

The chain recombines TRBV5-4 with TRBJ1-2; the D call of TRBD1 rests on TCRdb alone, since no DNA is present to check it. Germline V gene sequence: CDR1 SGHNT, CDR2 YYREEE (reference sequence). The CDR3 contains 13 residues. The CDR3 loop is CASRPQGFAGYTF.

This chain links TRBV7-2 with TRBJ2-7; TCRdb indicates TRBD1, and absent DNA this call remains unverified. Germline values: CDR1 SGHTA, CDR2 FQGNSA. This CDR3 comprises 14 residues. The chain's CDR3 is CASSLAPRGPEQYF.